This is a list of T cell receptor beta chains from one sample in a study of CXCR3-negative and CXCR3-positive naive CD8 T cells. TCRdb re-analyzed the 5' RACE reads; it lists each CDR3 protein once, without DNA. This sample carries 69,000 or so distinct CDR3 sequences, with 1.5% going to the ten biggest clones. The sample consisted of naive CXCR3- CD8+ T cells from blood. These receptors were obtained from a human donor in good health. Some clones in this sample may be carry-over from other donors' samples. Each CDR3 is given with its conserved first and last residue.

V: TRBV23-1
J: TRBJ2-4
CDR3: CASSPLKRYKNIQYF

V: TRBV7-7
J: TRBJ2-5
CDR3: CASSLSKDSQETQYF

V: TRBV5-1
J: TRBJ2-1
CDR3: CASSPELHEQFF

V: TRBV12-5
J: TRBJ2-1
CDR3: CASGHTSATNEQFF

V: TRBV2
J: TRBJ2-1
CDR3: CASSEALAVKSNEQFF

V: TRBV27
J: TRBJ2-7
CDR3: CASSWSQQGAIANGQYF

V: TRBV6-2/TRBV6-3
J: TRBJ1-1
CDR3: CASSYSVAGIMNTEAFF

V: TRBV3-1
J: TRBJ1-1
CDR3: CASRPKFGPPNTEAFF

V: TRBV18
J: TRBJ2-5
CDR3: CASRGGGRETQYF

V: TRBV4-2
J: TRBJ1-5
CDR3: CASSKPESQEIRNQPQHF

V: TRBV7-6
J: TRBJ2-5
CDR3: CASSRLRQSTEETQYF

V: TRBV7-2
J: TRBJ2-3
CDR3: CASSPSSGGLDTQYF

V: TRBV12-3/TRBV12-4
J: TRBJ2-3
CDR3: CASSPTTRLAEATDTQYF

V: TRBV27
J: TRBJ2-7
CDR3: CASSLSGWKGSEQYF

V: TRBV13
J: TRBJ1-1
CDR3: CASSSTPGGTEAFF

V: TRBV7-8
J: TRBJ2-7
CDR3: CASSHGGKYEQYF

V: TRBV27
J: TRBJ2-7
CDR3: CASSPIGPPYEQYF

V: TRBV29-1
J: TRBJ2-7
CDR3: CSVGTGTYEQYF

V: TRBV2
J: TRBJ2-1
CDR3: CASIGLAPYNEQFF

V: TRBV7-9
J: TRBJ1-2
CDR3: CASSRLGDHYGYTF

V: TRBV29-1
J: TRBJ2-1
CDR3: CSVEDLDTNEQFF

V: TRBV2
J: TRBJ2-7
CDR3: CASSDSTLREQYF

V: TRBV21-1
J: TRBJ2-3
CDR3: CAGSKEMRGGGTDTQYF

V: TRBV5-6
J: TRBJ1-1
CDR3: CASSPGTNEAFF

V: TRBV5-1
J: TRBJ1-1
CDR3: CASSPSTTGLNTEAFF

V: TRBV30
J: TRBJ1-2
CDR3: CAWSVGQGARGYTF

V: TRBV28
J: TRBJ2-5
CDR3: CASSSQRETQYF

V: TRBV20-1
J: TRBJ2-5
CDR3: CSARDPGQMETQYF

V: TRBV12-3/TRBV12-4
J: TRBJ2-1
CDR3: CASSLGGHNEQFF

V: TRBV7-9
J: TRBJ2-4
CDR3: CASSSSRLTLPTHKNIQYF

V: TRBV9
J: TRBJ2-7
CDR3: CASSEGQGFSYEQYF

V: TRBV15
J: TRBJ2-4
CDR3: CATSTSGSDIQYF

V: TRBV7-8
J: TRBJ1-3
CDR3: CASSLAVSGISGNTIYF

V: TRBV4-3
J: TRBJ2-1
CDR3: CASSQIAGEGYNEQFF

V: TRBV6-2/TRBV6-3
J: TRBJ2-2
CDR3: CASSFPLGIGELFF

V: TRBV7-8
J: TRBJ2-7
CDR3: CASSLGLADSYEQYF

V: TRBV12-3/TRBV12-4
J: TRBJ2-5
CDR3: CASKLQVEQETQYF

V: TRBV10-2
J: TRBJ2-5
CDR3: CASSEVSLQGRETQYF

V: TRBV29-1
J: TRBJ1-4
CDR3: CSVRTEGEKLFF

V: TRBV29-1
J: TRBJ2-7
CDR3: CSVEAGSRFSEQYF

V: TRBV23-1
J: TRBJ1-1
CDR3: CASSHYPGTKDTEAFF

V: TRBV7-3
J: TRBJ1-5
CDR3: CASSSPGWKQGTRPQHF

V: TRBV9
J: TRBJ1-1
CDR3: CASSGTGTRNTEAFF

V: TRBV6-4
J: TRBJ2-1
CDR3: CASSDDTGSAEQFF

V: TRBV20-1
J: TRBJ2-3
CDR3: CSAISSGGADRTDTQYF

V: TRBV12-3/TRBV12-4
J: TRBJ2-5
CDR3: CASSSQETQYF

V: TRBV5-1
J: TRBJ2-5
CDR3: CASSLEAGFQETQYF

V: TRBV15
J: TRBJ2-5
CDR3: CATEGRGLEETQYF

V: TRBV28
J: TRBJ2-2
CDR3: CASGGPGELFF

V: TRBV13
J: TRBJ2-7
CDR3: CASSPQMSGPYEQYF